The 3 T cell receptor beta chains given below trace back to one sample, sequenced in a study of cytomegalovirus exposure and HLA in healthy donors. This PCR relied on a set of 60 Vbeta primers and 13 Jbeta primers. The protocol was immunoSEQ multiplex PCR, while the TCRdb copy is restricted to in-frame clones and leaves out a portion. The sample shows around 190,000 clones, 79% of them seen only once. Sequencing used PBMCs. The receptors were gathered from a woman between 40 and 55 years old in good health and CMV-seronegative.

The V gene is TRBV29-1, the J gene TRBJ2-1; maybe TRBD2 (5 bases). The CDR3 extends over 13 amino acids. Germline V lookup: CDR1 SQVTM, CDR2 ANQGSEA. The ends were cut back, 3 bases at V and 6 bases at J, with 12 bases in the middle. The CDR3 DNA reads TGCAGCGTTGACCCGGGATCATCCAATGAGCAGTTCTTC. Translation gives CSVDPGSSNEQFF.

The chain is built from TRBV7-8 and TRBJ2-7; 10 bases map to TRBD1. The V segment lost 5 bases and the J segment 1 base; nucleotides outside the gene matches: 8. The germline V gene encodes CDR1 SGHVS and CDR2 FQNEAQ. The CDR3 covers 16 residues. Written as DNA, the CDR3 is TGTGCCAGCAGCCGCGGGGCGGGACAGGGGTCCTACGAGCAGTACTTC. Translation gives CASSRGAGQGSYEQYF.

In this sample, this clone turned up a few times. This chain uses TRBV6-5 with TRBJ2-5; possible D gene TRBD2, 6 bases. The CDR3 extends over 13 amino acids. V was trimmed by 5 bases and J by 0 bases, leaving 7 bases between them. Germline CDR1 is MNHEY and CDR2 is SVGAGI. The CDR3 loop is CASSRDYQETQYF. In DNA form, the CDR3 reads TGTGCCAGCAGTCGGGACTACCAAGAGACCCAGTACTTC.